This is a list of T cell receptor beta chains from one sample in a study of human T cells and chemical hapten exposure. TCRdb re-called the reads with MiXCR, one entry per CDR3 protein. The sample shows about 120,000 distinct CDR3 sequences, less than 10% of them seen only once. The sample comprised whole blood. These receptors originate from a human donor in good health. Some clones in this sample may be carry-over from other donors' samples. The CDR3 runs from the conserved cysteine through the conserved F or W. The D gene is left open where the match is weak. Clone size is shown for a subset of rows, as once, few, many or a class of expanded clone.

len: 15; v_gene: TRBV7-2; abundance: few; j_gene: TRBJ2-1; d_gene: NA; CDR3aa: CASSLAETQSDEQFF; CDR3nt: TGTGCCAGCAGCTTAGCGGAGACGCAAAGCGATGAGCAGTTCTTC
len: 13; v_gene: TRBV2; abundance: NA; j_gene: TRBJ1-5; d_gene: NA; CDR3aa: CASSTPVGQPQHF; CDR3nt: TGTGCCAGCAGTACCCCCGTTGGGCAGCCCCAGCATTTT
len: 15; v_gene: TRBV10-1; abundance: NA; j_gene: TRBJ1-1; d_gene: TRBD1; CDR3aa: CASSVAGTGNTEAFF; CDR3nt: TGCGCCAGCAGTGTGGCCGGGACAGGGAACACTGAAGCTTTCTTT
len: 13; v_gene: TRBV10-2; abundance: NA; j_gene: TRBJ2-1; d_gene: NA; CDR3aa: CASSESNLNEQFF; CDR3nt: TGCGCCAGCAGTGAGTCGAACCTTAATGAGCAGTTCTTC
len: 13; v_gene: TRBV29-1; abundance: few; j_gene: TRBJ1-3; d_gene: NA; CDR3aa: CSAAGNSGNTIYF; CDR3nt: TGCAGCGCCGCCGGTAACTCTGGAAACACCATATATTTT
len: 14; v_gene: TRBV19; abundance: many; j_gene: TRBJ1-1; d_gene: NA; CDR3aa: CASSMGGEKTEAFF; CDR3nt: TGTGCCAGTAGTATGGGAGGGGAGAAGACTGAAGCTTTCTTT
len: 14; v_gene: TRBV7-9; abundance: NA; j_gene: TRBJ1-1; d_gene: NA; CDR3aa: CASSVRGIDTEAFF; CDR3nt: TGTGCCAGCAGCGTCAGGGGAATTGACACTGAAGCTTTCTTT
len: 13; v_gene: TRBV20-1; abundance: NA; j_gene: TRBJ2-5; d_gene: NA; CDR3aa: CSARQLYQETQYF; CDR3nt: TGCAGTGCTAGACAGCTCTATCAGGAGACCCAGTACTTC
len: 13; v_gene: TRBV4-3; abundance: many; j_gene: TRBJ1-1; d_gene: NA; CDR3aa: CASSERDNTEAFF; CDR3nt: TGCGCCAGCAGCGAAAGGGACAACACTGAAGCTTTCTTT
len: 13; v_gene: TRBV7-3; abundance: few; j_gene: TRBJ1-6; d_gene: NA; CDR3aa: CASSLSYNSPLHF; CDR3nt: TGTGCCAGCAGCTTATCCTATAATTCACCCCTCCACTTT
len: 15; v_gene: TRBV12-3/TRBV12-4; abundance: many; j_gene: TRBJ1-1; d_gene: NA; CDR3aa: CASSSPNRVNTEAFF; CDR3nt: TGTGCCAGCAGTTCCCCCAACAGGGTTAACACTGAAGCTTTCTTT
len: 17; v_gene: TRBV5-1; abundance: few; j_gene: TRBJ2-6; d_gene: NA; CDR3aa: CASRPGLPSLGANVLTF; CDR3nt: TGCGCCAGCAGGCCAGGACTGCCCAGTCTGGGGGCCAACGTCCTGACTTTC
len: 15; v_gene: TRBV6-1; abundance: many; j_gene: TRBJ1-1; d_gene: NA; CDR3aa: CASTQGRVLNTEAFF; CDR3nt: TGTGCCAGCACGCAGGGGCGCGTGTTGAACACTGAAGCTTTCTTT
len: 14; v_gene: TRBV4-2; abundance: NA; j_gene: TRBJ1-5; d_gene: NA; CDR3aa: CASSQERGLEPQHF; CDR3nt: TGTGCCAGCAGCCAAGAACGGGGGCTTGAGCCCCAGCATTTT
len: 16; v_gene: TRBV27; abundance: NA; j_gene: TRBJ2-7; d_gene: NA; CDR3aa: CASSNSRDSLPGEQYF; CDR3nt: TGTGCCAGCAGTAACTCGCGGGACAGTCTCCCGGGGGAGCAGTACTTC
len: 15; v_gene: TRBV20-1; abundance: few; j_gene: TRBJ2-7; d_gene: TRBD1; CDR3aa: CSARQGQGGTYEQYF; CDR3nt: TGCAGTGCTAGACAGGGACAGGGGGGGACCTACGAGCAGTACTTC
len: 15; v_gene: TRBV7-2; abundance: few; j_gene: TRBJ2-7; d_gene: TRBD2; CDR3aa: CASSIREGGAYEQYF; CDR3nt: TGTGCCAGCAGCATCCGAGAGGGAGGGGCCTACGAGCAGTACTTC
len: 14; v_gene: TRBV6-5; abundance: many; j_gene: TRBJ1-1; d_gene: TRBD1; CDR3aa: CASSQDRVRTEAFF; CDR3nt: TGTGCCAGCAGCCAAGACAGGGTTCGCACTGAAGCTTTCTTT
len: 15; v_gene: TRBV11-2; abundance: many; j_gene: TRBJ2-5; d_gene: NA; CDR3aa: CASSLNVALGLGQYF; CDR3nt: TGTGCCAGCAGCTTAAATGTAGCCCTCGGGCTCGGCCAGTACTTC
len: 17; v_gene: TRBV7-7; abundance: few; j_gene: TRBJ1-4; d_gene: NA; CDR3aa: CASSAQRGAGGEEKLFF; CDR3nt: TGTGCCAGCAGCGCCCAGAGAGGGGCAGGCGGGGAAGAAAAACTGTTTTTT
len: 14; v_gene: TRBV12-3/TRBV12-4; abundance: NA; j_gene: TRBJ2-7; d_gene: TRBD1; CDR3aa: CASTFGTGNCEQYF; CDR3nt: TGTGCCAGCACCTTTGGGACAGGGAATTGCGAGCAGTACTTC
len: 15; v_gene: TRBV5-1; abundance: few; j_gene: TRBJ2-7; d_gene: TRBD2; CDR3aa: CASSPSGSPTYEQYF; CDR3nt: TGCGCCAGCAGCCCTAGCGGGAGTCCTACCTACGAGCAGTACTTC
len: 13; v_gene: TRBV6-6; abundance: many; j_gene: TRBJ1-1; d_gene: NA; CDR3aa: CASSYQNGAGAFF; CDR3nt: TGTGCCAGCAGTTACCAGAACGGGGCGGGCGCTTTCTTT
len: 14; v_gene: TRBV12-3/TRBV12-4; abundance: few; j_gene: TRBJ2-2; d_gene: NA; CDR3aa: CASSFLTAGGELFF; CDR3nt: TGTGCCAGCAGTTTTTTGACAGCTGGCGGGGAGCTGTTTTTT
len: 15; v_gene: TRBV7-2; abundance: many; j_gene: TRBJ2-5; d_gene: TRBD1; CDR3aa: CASSLVGQGSKTQYF; CDR3nt: TGTGCCAGCAGCTTAGTGGGACAGGGGTCGAAGACCCAGTACTTC
len: 17; v_gene: TRBV7-6; abundance: NA; j_gene: TRBJ2-7; d_gene: NA; CDR3aa: CASSYTAGGGRSYEQYF; CDR3nt: TGTGCCAGCAGCTATACTGCCGGCGGGGGCCGGTCCTACGAGCAGTACTTC
len: 16; v_gene: TRBV7-7; abundance: many; j_gene: TRBJ2-1; d_gene: NA; CDR3aa: CASSPSLFLAADEQFF; CDR3nt: TGTGCCAGCAGCCCGTCCCTATTCCTGGCCGCGGATGAGCAGTTCTTC
len: 14; v_gene: TRBV7-2; abundance: many; j_gene: TRBJ2-7; d_gene: TRBD2; CDR3aa: CASSRTSSIYEQYF; CDR3nt: TGTGCCAGCAGCCGGACTAGCTCCATCTACGAGCAGTACTTC
len: 14; v_gene: TRBV27; abundance: many; j_gene: TRBJ2-7; d_gene: TRBD1; CDR3aa: CASSPRDSSYEQYF; CDR3nt: TGTGCCAGCAGTCCCCGGGACAGCTCCTACGAGCAGTACTTC
len: 16; v_gene: TRBV6-5; abundance: many; j_gene: TRBJ2-3; d_gene: TRBD2; CDR3aa: CASSYSPSGNTDTQYF; CDR3nt: TGTGCCAGCAGTTACTCCCCTAGCGGCAACACAGATACGCAGTATTTT
len: 14; v_gene: TRBV7-9; abundance: NA; j_gene: TRBJ2-7; d_gene: TRBD1; CDR3aa: CASSQGTAQGEQYF; CDR3nt: TGTGCCAGCAGCCAAGGGACAGCCCAAGGGGAGCAGTACTTC
len: 15; v_gene: TRBV19; abundance: few; j_gene: TRBJ1-4; d_gene: NA; CDR3aa: CASSTGGGQNEKLFF; CDR3nt: TGTGCCAGTAGTACCGGGGGGGGACAAAATGAAAAACTGTTTTTT
len: 17; v_gene: TRBV4-1; abundance: many; j_gene: TRBJ2-7; d_gene: TRBD1; CDR3aa: CASSHAPPGQVSYEQYF; CDR3nt: TGCGCCAGCAGCCATGCCCCTCCGGGACAGGTTTCCTACGAGCAGTACTTC
len: 14; v_gene: TRBV6-2/TRBV6-3; abundance: many; j_gene: TRBJ1-1; d_gene: NA; CDR3aa: CASSPTGMNTEAFF; CDR3nt: TGTGCCAGCAGCCCCACAGGGATGAACACTGAAGCTTTCTTT
len: 11; v_gene: TRBV11-2; abundance: many; j_gene: TRBJ2-3; d_gene: NA; CDR3aa: CASSLFATQYF; CDR3nt: TGTGCCAGCAGCTTATTCGCAACGCAGTATTTT
len: 14; v_gene: TRBV20-1; abundance: few; j_gene: TRBJ1-5; d_gene: NA; CDR3aa: CSASMTESNQPQHF; CDR3nt: TGCAGTGCTAGTATGACAGAAAGCAATCAGCCCCAGCATTTT
len: 17; v_gene: TRBV7-2; abundance: NA; j_gene: TRBJ2-1; d_gene: TRBD2; CDR3aa: CASSRPGTSGGYNEQFF; CDR3nt: TGTGCCAGCAGCCGACCAGGTACTAGCGGGGGCTACAATGAGCAGTTCTTC
len: 12; v_gene: TRBV29-1; abundance: many; j_gene: TRBJ2-7; d_gene: NA; CDR3aa: CSVQEGAYEQYF; CDR3nt: TGCAGCGTTCAGGAGGGGGCATACGAGCAGTACTTC
len: 13; v_gene: TRBV27; abundance: few; j_gene: TRBJ2-7; d_gene: NA; CDR3aa: CASSLHRDYEQYF; CDR3nt: TGTGCCAGCAGTTTGCACCGGGATTACGAGCAGTACTTC
len: 14; v_gene: TRBV5-5; abundance: NA; j_gene: TRBJ1-1; d_gene: TRBD1; CDR3aa: CASSLDRGRTEAFF; CDR3nt: TGTGCCAGCAGCTTGGACAGGGGTCGGACTGAAGCTTTCTTT
len: 14; v_gene: TRBV10-2; abundance: NA; j_gene: TRBJ1-6; d_gene: NA; CDR3aa: CASNREAYNSPLHF; CDR3nt: TGCGCCAGCAACCGGGAAGCCTATAATTCACCCCTCCACTTT
len: 16; v_gene: TRBV10-3; abundance: few; j_gene: TRBJ2-6; d_gene: TRBD1; CDR3aa: CAIRGDSSSGANVLTF; CDR3nt: TGTGCCATCAGGGGGGACAGTAGCTCTGGGGCCAACGTCCTGACTTTC
len: 16; v_gene: TRBV7-6; abundance: many; j_gene: TRBJ2-1; d_gene: NA; CDR3aa: CASSREGGGPYNEQFF; CDR3nt: TGTGCCAGCAGCCGCGAGGGGGGGGGGCCATACAATGAGCAGTTCTTC
len: 14; v_gene: TRBV7-9; abundance: NA; j_gene: TRBJ1-4; d_gene: NA; CDR3aa: CASSSGRTNEKLFF; CDR3nt: TGTGCCAGCAGCTCGGGACGGACTAATGAAAAACTGTTTTTT
len: 17; v_gene: TRBV6-2/TRBV6-3; abundance: many; j_gene: TRBJ2-1; d_gene: TRBD2; CDR3aa: CASILKTSGSPYNEQFF; CDR3nt: TGTGCCAGCATCCTTAAGACTAGCGGGAGCCCCTACAATGAGCAGTTCTTC
len: 12; v_gene: TRBV12-3/TRBV12-4; abundance: NA; j_gene: TRBJ1-4; d_gene: NA; CDR3aa: CASTEGSEKLFF; CDR3nt: TGTGCCAGCACCGAAGGGAGCGAAAAACTGTTTTTT
len: 15; v_gene: TRBV20-1; abundance: few; j_gene: TRBJ2-1; d_gene: TRBD2; CDR3aa: CSVPTSGATYNEQFF; CDR3nt: TGCAGTGTACCGACTAGCGGGGCAACCTACAATGAGCAGTTCTTC
len: 11; v_gene: TRBV7-9; abundance: NA; j_gene: TRBJ2-5; d_gene: NA; CDR3aa: CASRGQETQYF; CDR3nt: TGTGCCAGCAGGGGACAAGAGACCCAGTACTTC
len: 13; v_gene: TRBV27; abundance: few; j_gene: TRBJ1-2; d_gene: NA; CDR3aa: CASSSLDRYGYTF; CDR3nt: TGTGCCAGCAGTTCCTTGGACCGCTATGGCTACACCTTC
len: 15; v_gene: TRBV7-9; abundance: few; j_gene: TRBJ2-2; d_gene: TRBD1; CDR3aa: CASSLDRENTGELFF; CDR3nt: TGTGCCAGCAGTCTCGACAGGGAGAACACCGGGGAGCTGTTTTTT
len: 16; v_gene: TRBV3-1; abundance: NA; j_gene: TRBJ2-1; d_gene: NA; CDR3aa: CASSQDKGVRQNEQFF; CDR3nt: TGTGCCAGCAGCCAAGATAAAGGGGTGAGGCAGAATGAGCAGTTCTTC
len: 14; v_gene: TRBV5-1; abundance: NA; j_gene: TRBJ2-2; d_gene: TRBD1; CDR3aa: CASSRDRTTGELFF; CDR3nt: TGCGCCAGCAGCAGGGACAGGACCACCGGGGAGCTGTTTTTT
len: 16; v_gene: TRBV5-1; abundance: many; j_gene: TRBJ2-2; d_gene: NA; CDR3aa: CASSSLGGPNTGELFF; CDR3nt: TGCGCCAGCAGCTCCCTCGGGGGACCGAACACCGGGGAGCTGTTTTTT
len: 15; v_gene: TRBV5-1; abundance: NA; j_gene: TRBJ2-7; d_gene: TRBD2; CDR3aa: CASSLELAEPREQYF; CDR3nt: TGCGCCAGCAGCTTGGAACTAGCGGAACCTCGGGAGCAGTACTTC
len: 16; v_gene: TRBV4-3; abundance: many; j_gene: TRBJ1-1; d_gene: TRBD1; CDR3aa: CASSQADRGLNTEAFF; CDR3nt: TGCGCCAGCAGCCAAGCGGACAGGGGGCTGAACACTGAAGCTTTCTTT
len: 18; v_gene: TRBV2; abundance: few; j_gene: TRBJ2-1; d_gene: NA; CDR3aa: CASSAVRGVLSSYNEQFF; CDR3nt: TGTGCCAGCAGTGCGGTGCGGGGTGTACTTAGCTCCTACAATGAGCAGTTCTTC
len: 14; v_gene: TRBV12-3/TRBV12-4; abundance: many; j_gene: TRBJ1-5; d_gene: NA; CDR3aa: CASTRGRINQPQHF; CDR3nt: TGTGCCAGCACCAGGGGTCGGATCAATCAGCCCCAGCATTTT
len: 11; v_gene: TRBV29-1; abundance: many; j_gene: TRBJ1-2; d_gene: NA; CDR3aa: CSVDRWDGYTF; CDR3nt: TGCAGCGTTGACCGGTGGGATGGCTACACCTTC